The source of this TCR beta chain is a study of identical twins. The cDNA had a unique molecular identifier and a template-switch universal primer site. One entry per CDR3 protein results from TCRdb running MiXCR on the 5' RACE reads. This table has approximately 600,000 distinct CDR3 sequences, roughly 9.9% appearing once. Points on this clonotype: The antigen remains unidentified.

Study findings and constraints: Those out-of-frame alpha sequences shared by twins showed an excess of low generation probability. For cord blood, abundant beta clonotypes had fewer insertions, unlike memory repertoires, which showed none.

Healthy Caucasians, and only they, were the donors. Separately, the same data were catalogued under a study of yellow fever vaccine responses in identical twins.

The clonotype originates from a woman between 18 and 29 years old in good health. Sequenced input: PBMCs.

CDR3 protein: CASSFLAGVEETQYF. CDR3 sequence (DNA): TGTGCCAGCAGTTTCCTAGCGGGAGTGGAAGAGACCCAGTACTTC. This chain connects TRBV28 to TRBJ2-5, with 10 bases fitting TRBD2. V trimming: 3 bases; J trimming: 3 bases; junction bases outside the gene matches: 4. This CDR3 comprises 15 residues. Germline loops: CDR1 MDHEN, CDR2 SYDVKM.